The source of this T cell receptor (beta chain) is a study of blood T cell repertoires in COVID-19. Study-wide context: The origin of the acute and convalescent COVID-19 samples was the United States, Italy and Spain. PBMCs, B-cell-depleted T cells, or T cells provided the cDNA or gDNA that made up the material.

As originally analysed: Reference gene primer amplification yielded estimated nucleated cell counts. Sequencing was performed with immunoSEQ multiplex PCR; in TCRdb, only in-frame clones are kept and a portion is missing. V and J calls and clone size are those listed in that table; D and trimming were worked out from the DNA. The data hold over 35,000 clones, with 69% observed a single time. Trimming took 5 bases from V and 0 from J, leaving 11 bases between them. The CDR3 extends over 14 amino acids. CDR1 and CDR2 from the germline V gene are SEHNR and FQNEAQ (reference sequence). The TCR originated in a man aged 80 or over with acute or convalescent COVID-19. Sequencing was done on a sample of peripheral blood. The chain couples TRBV7-9 to TRBJ2-7; D gene uncertain. The CDR3 DNA reads TGTGCCAGCAGCCCCGGTAGTTCCTCCTACGAGCAGTACTTC. Amino acid sequence: CASSPGSSSYEQYF.